The source of this T cell receptor beta chain is a study of T cell responses to AZD1222 COVID-19 vaccine. The study's findings and limits: After two AZD1222 doses, spike-specific TCR breadth and depth rose versus day 0.

This clone occurred a few times. Its antigen is not identified. Germline CDR1 and CDR2: SGHAT and FQNNGV. Trimming pared 5 bases from V and 2 bases from J, leaving 15 bases between. CDR3 length equals 15 residues. The method was immunoSEQ multiplex PCR; TCRdb's version includes in-frame clones alone and lacks a portion of them. Of tens of thousands of clones listed, 75% to 95% were seen once; the top ten hold approximately 6.3%. The sequencing used peripheral blood, collected 28 days after the second dose of the MenACWY control vaccine. The chain links TRBV11-2 to TRBJ2-5; no reliable D call. This TCR was recovered from an adult who received the MenACWY meningococcal vaccine as a control. CDR3 in amino acids: CASSADRTGQETQYF. The CDR3 DNA reads as TGTGCCAGCAGCGCCGACCGGACCGGGCAAGAGACCCAGTACTTC.